This is a list of T cell receptor beta chains from one sample in a study of T cell changes during pregnancy in multiple sclerosis. Sequencing used immunoSEQ multiplex PCR; TCRdb keeps in-frame clones, though not all of them. This table holds tens of thousands of clones, 75% to 90% found once. The input for sequencing was peripheral blood, taken after pregnancy. The receptors shown here come from a female donor with multiple sclerosis, enrolled in a pregnancy study. The CDR3 runs from the conserved cysteine through the conserved F or W. Each record gives: J gene, V gene, clone size, D gene, CDR3 DNA, CDR3 protein. D genes are given only for firm matches. Expanded clones are given a class, and other clones once, few, many or no size at all.

TRBJ1-1,TRBV18,.,.,TGTGCCAGCTCACCCTCCGGACACCTATCTGAAGCTTTCTTT,CASSPSGHLSEAFF
TRBJ2-5,TRBV7-8,.,.,TGTGCCATCACTTGGGACGGGGGGCCGTGGGAGACCCAGTACTTC,CAITWDGGPWETQYF
TRBJ2-1,TRBV10-3,.,TRBD1,TGTGCCATCAGCCCCGGGACAGGGCGTTCCGACAATGAGCAGTTCTTC,CAISPGTGRSDNEQFF
TRBJ1-1,TRBV4-2,.,.,TGTGCCAGCAGCCAAGATTTGGGCACCCTAAACGCTGAAGCTTTCTTT,CASSQDLGTLNAEAFF
TRBJ2-7,TRBV6-6,.,TRBD1,TGTGCCAGCAGTACCTTTGTGGACAGGGGGCACGAGCAGTACTTC,CASSTFVDRGHEQYF
TRBJ2-7,TRBV19,once,TRBD1,TGTGCCAGTAGTATGGTTCCGGGACAGACATCCTACGAGCAGTACTTC,CASSMVPGQTSYEQYF
TRBJ2-3,TRBV11-2,once,.,TGTGCCAGCAGCTCCCGCGCGGGGTCGACAGATACGCAGTATTTT,CASSSRAGSTDTQYF
TRBJ1-2,TRBV7-9,.,.,TGTGCCAGCAGCCCCGGCGGGGAGAGGGGCTACACCTTC,CASSPGGERGYTF
TRBJ1-2,TRBV2,few,.,TGTGCCAGCACCGTCTATGGCTACACCTTC,CASTVYGYTF
TRBJ1-4,TRBV2,.,.,TGTGCCAGCAGTACGAACTCTAATGAAAAACTGTTTTTT,CASSTNSNEKLFF
TRBJ1-1,TRBV5-4,.,TRBD1,TGTGCCAGCAGCTTGGGGACAGGGGAAACTGAAGCTTTCTTT,CASSLGTGETEAFF
TRBJ2-3,TRBV7-2,.,TRBD2,TGTGCCAGCAGCTTAGGAGGCGGGGGATATACAGATACGCAGTATTTT,CASSLGGGGYTDTQYF
TRBJ1-5,TRBV18,.,TRBD1,TGTGCCAGCTCATCCGCGCGACAGGGTTGGGTCGATCAGCCCCAGCATTTT,CASSSARQGWVDQPQHF
TRBJ2-1,TRBV6-6,.,.,TGTGCCAGCAGTAGAACAGGAAATGAGCAGTTCTTC,CASSRTGNEQFF
TRBJ1-2,TRBV10-3,.,.,TGTGCCATCAGTGAGGGAGGCTATGGCTACACCTTC,CAISEGGYGYTF
TRBJ2-5,TRBV2,.,.,TGTGCCAGCCCTTACCTAGGGGGGGGCATGTACCAAGAGACCCAGTACTTC,CASPYLGGGMYQETQYF
TRBJ2-1,TRBV7-7,.,TRBD2,TGTGCTAGCAGCTTAGCTGATCCTAGCGGGGGCTATGAGCAGTTCTTC,CASSLADPSGGYEQFF
TRBJ2-7,TRBV2,.,TRBD1,TGTGCCAGCAGTCGGGACAGGGAGTGGAACGAGCAGTACTTC,CASSRDREWNEQYF
TRBJ1-2,TRBV28,.,.,TGTGCCAGCAGTTCGCCCGGGGGGGGCTACACCTTC,CASSSPGGGYTF
TRBJ1-2,TRBV19,once,.,TGTGCCAGTAGTATCTCCCGAGCCTATGGCTACACCTTC,CASSISRAYGYTF
TRBJ2-5,TRBV6-5,.,TRBD1,TGTGCCAGCAGTCTACTACGGACAGGGGGGACCCAGTACTTC,CASSLLRTGGTQYF
TRBJ1-1,TRBV2,.,.,TGTGCCAGCCGAGAAAGGGGCACTGAAGCTTTCTTT,CASRERGTEAFF
TRBJ2-2,TRBV4-1,.,.,TGCGCCAGCAGCCCCCGGGACGGGAGGAACACCGGGGAGCTGTTTTTT,CASSPRDGRNTGELFF
TRBJ2-7,TRBV7-7,.,.,TGTGCTAGCAGCCACGACAAGGCCGGCGAGCAGTACTTC,CASSHDKAGEQYF
TRBJ1-6,TRBV2,.,TRBD1,TGTGCCAGCAGCCCGGGACAGGGAGTCGCACCCCTCCACTTT,CASSPGQGVAPLHF
TRBJ2-1,TRBV10-3,.,TRBD2,TGTGCCATCAGTGACGAGCGGGGCCCCTACAATGAGCAGTTCTTC,CAISDERGPYNEQFF
TRBJ1-6,TRBV5-4,few,TRBD1,TGTGCCAGCAGCTTCCCCCCAGGGACAGGGTATAATTCACCCCTCCACTTT,CASSFPPGTGYNSPLHF
TRBJ2-1,TRBV5-1,.,TRBD1,TGCGCCAGCAGCTTGCTGGGACAGGGGGGAAATGAGCAGTTCTTC,CASSLLGQGGNEQFF
TRBJ2-1,TRBV6-6,.,TRBD2,TGTGCCAGCAGCCCTCGGGGGGGCGGCAATGAGCAGTTCTTC,CASSPRGGGNEQFF
TRBJ2-1,TRBV27,.,TRBD1,TGTGCCAGCAGTTCGGGACAGAGCTTTGTCAATGAGCAGTTCTTC,CASSSGQSFVNEQFF
TRBJ2-3,TRBV2,once,.,TGTGCCAGCAGTGACCCTGAGGAGGGGTATTTT,CASSDPEEGYF
TRBJ2-6,TRBV5-1,once,.,TGCGCCAGCAGCCCCGTCGGGGCTGGGGCCAACGTCCTGACTTTC,CASSPVGAGANVLTF
TRBJ1-4,TRBV2,.,.,TGTGCCAGCAGCCGAGCAACTAATGAAAAACTGTTTTTT,CASSRATNEKLFF
TRBJ1-2,TRBV10-2,.,.,TGCGCCAGCACTGATGACAGCTATGGCTACACCTTC,CASTDDSYGYTF
TRBJ2-5,TRBV5-1,.,TRBD1,TGCGCCAGCAGCTTGAGGGGACAGGGGAGCGAGACCCAGTACTTC,CASSLRGQGSETQYF
TRBJ2-1,TRBV7-7,.,.,TGTGCTAGCAGCTTAGAACTAGTTTCTAATGAGCAGTTCTTC,CASSLELVSNEQFF
TRBJ2-3,TRBV15,.,.,TGTGCCACCAGCAGAGCAGATCCGGGAAATACGCAGTATTTT,CATSRADPGNTQYF
TRBJ1-2,TRBV7-9,once,.,TGTGCCAGCAGCTTTGAACAGAACTATGGCTACACCTTC,CASSFEQNYGYTF
TRBJ1-6,TRBV5-1,once,TRBD1,TGCGCCAGCGGGACAGGGAATTCACCCCTCCACTTT,CASGTGNSPLHF
TRBJ2-4,TRBV18,.,.,TGTGCCAGCTCACCAGCCAACCGGAGGGGGGGCACGGACATTCAGTACTTC,CASSPANRRGGTDIQYF
TRBJ1-1,TRBV11-2,.,.,TGTGCCAGCAGCTCCGGGAGTGGTAGGGGCACTGAAGCTTTCTTT,CASSSGSGRGTEAFF
TRBJ1-2,TRBV7-2,.,TRBD1,TGTGCCAGCAGCCAAGCCCGGGACAGGAACTATGGCTACACCTTC,CASSQARDRNYGYTF
TRBJ1-2,TRBV7-9,.,.,TGTGCCAGCAGCTTGGGAGGGTTGGGCTACACCTTC,CASSLGGLGYTF
TRBJ2-5,TRBV9,once,TRBD2,TGTGCCAGCAGCGCAGGGACTACGGAGACCCAGTACTTC,CASSAGTTETQYF
TRBJ2-1,TRBV18,.,.,TGTGCCAGCTCACCACACCCGGGGGGGACAGGGAGCAATGAGCAGTTCTTC,CASSPHPGGTGSNEQFF
TRBJ2-2,TRBV4-3,.,TRBD2,TGCGCCAGCAGCTCAAGGGAGGGGCATGGGATCACCGGGGAGCTGTTTTTT,CASSSREGHGITGELFF
TRBJ2-3,TRBV28,.,.,TGTGCCAGCAGTTTATTCGGGGAGCGCACAGATACGCAGTATTTT,CASSLFGERTDTQYF
TRBJ2-7,TRBV5-1,.,TRBD1,TGCGCCAGCACCCGTGGGACAGGGGGATCCGAGCAGTACTTC,CASTRGTGGSEQYF
TRBJ2-3,TRBV19,.,TRBD2,TGTGCCAGTAGTCTAGGCCGGGAGGCAGATACGCAGTATTTT,CASSLGREADTQYF
TRBJ1-6,TRBV2,.,.,TGTGCCAGCAGTGAACAGGGGCCAACCCTCCACTTT,CASSEQGPTLHF
TRBJ1-1,TRBV6-1,.,TRBD1,TGTGCCAGCAGTGAATACTTACAGGGGTACGCTGAAGCTTTCTTT,CASSEYLQGYAEAFF
TRBJ2-7,TRBV5-1,.,.,TGCGCCAGCAGCCCCGAGTCGGGGGCCTACGAGCAGTACTTC,CASSPESGAYEQYF
TRBJ2-2,TRBV5-1,once,.,TGCGCCAGCAACTCAGGGGTCGCATTAGCCGGGGAGCTGTTTTTT,CASNSGVALAGELFF
TRBJ1-5,TRBV30,.,TRBD1,TGTGCCTGGCAGGGGGGAGCGAGCAATCAGCCCCAGCATTTT,CAWQGGASNQPQHF
TRBJ1-1,TRBV6-5,.,.,TGTGCCAGCAGTTACACCCGCGCCCCGGAGATTTTT,CASSYTRAPEIF